The 7 T cell receptor beta chains below come from one sample, sequenced in a study of OX40 agonist ivuxolimab in advanced cancers. Measured with immunoSEQ multiplex PCR; TCRdb has only the in-frame clones, and not every one. The repertoire has 70,000 to 95,000 clones, approximately 93% of them found once; the top ten carry around 21%. Sequences were derived from CD4+ or CD8+ T cells sorted from blood, sampled in a trial of the OX40 agonist ivuxolimab. The origin of the receptors is an adult with an advanced solid tumor such as melanoma, head and neck, liver or kidney cancer.

This chain links TRBV4-1 with TRBJ2-1; D remains ambiguous. V lost 1 base, J lost 9 bases, and 16 bases lay in between. The CDR3 extends over 15 amino acids. Germline V gene lookup returns CDR1 MGHRA and CDR2 YSYEKL. The CDR3 bases are TGCGCCAGCAGCCAAGGCACGATAGGTGGTCCTGAGCAGTTCTTC. Encoded protein: CASSQGTIGGPEQFF.

This chain joins TRBV28 and TRBJ1-4; no firm D call. CDR1 is MDHEN, CDR2 SYDVKM, per germline. V lost 3 bases to trimming and J lost 7 bases, with 6 bases between them. The CDR3 is 12 amino acids. The CDR3 DNA sequence: TGTGCCAGCAGTTTCGGTTCTGAAAAACTGTTTTTT. The encoded protein is CASSFGSEKLFF.

The V gene is TRBV9, the J gene TRBJ1-2; 8 positions agree with TRBD1. The CDR3 loop spans 14 amino acids. Germline V lookup: CDR1 SGDLS, CDR2 YYNGEE. The trim removed 3 bases at V and 7 bases at J, leaving 8 bases unmatched. The CDR3 protein is CASSGDRPVVGYTF. The CDR3, as DNA: TGTGCCAGCAGCGGGGACAGGCCAGTTGTTGGCTACACCTTC.

The chain carries TRBV30 and TRBJ1-4, with a tentative D call TRBD1 (5 bases). Germline-derived CDR1 and CDR2 are GTSNPN and SVGIG (reference sequence). V lost 0 bases, J lost 3 bases, and 14 bases lay in between. The CDR3 is 16 residues long. Written as DNA, the CDR3 is TGTGCCTGGAGTGTAACAGATCAGGGAGCTAATGAAAAACTGTTTTTT. Encoded protein: CAWSVTDQGANEKLFF.

The chain links TRBV5-1 to TRBJ1-1, with 12 nucleotides matching TRBD1. CDR1 is SGHRS, CDR2 YFSETQ, per germline. This CDR3 spans 17 amino acids. V shed 2 bases and J 0 bases; nucleotides not matched to a gene: 5. The CDR3 loop is CASSLGTGGLMNTEAFF. In nucleotides, the CDR3 is TGCGCCAGCAGCTTAGGGACAGGGGGCCTTATGAACACTGAAGCTTTCTTT.

The chain couples TRBV2 to TRBJ2-3, with D perhaps matching TRBD2 (6 bases). The CDR3 runs to 14 residues. Trimming removed 4 bases at V and 2 bases at J, with 10 bases between. Germline V gives CDR1 SNHLY, CDR2 FYNNEI. CDR3: CASSGDSTTDTQYF. CDR3 bases: TGTGCCAGCAGTGGGGACTCTACCACAGATACGCAGTATTTT.

This chain connects TRBV19 to TRBJ1-6; unclear D gene. The V gene lost 1 base and the J gene lost 8 bases, with 12 bases spanning the gap. The CDR3 has 15 amino acids. Germline CDR1 is LNHDA and CDR2 is SQIVND (reference sequence). This chain's CDR3 is CASSIVRVGDSPLHF. The CDR3 DNA follows: TGTGCCAGTAGTATAGTCCGAGTTGGGGATTCACCCCTCCACTTT.